Following are 18 T cell receptor beta chains from one sample sequenced in a study of T-cell memory formation after mild COVID-19. From the 5' RACE reads, TCRdb called clonotypes with MiXCR, one entry per CDR3 protein. This sample has about 250,000 distinct CDR3 sequences, with roughly 18% found just once. Sequencing was carried out using PBMCs or a T cell subset sorted from them (not recorded which). All receptors come from a young man who had mild COVID-19 (a few samples of this study predate the infection). Cell type and time point are not known.

This clonotype was found once. The chain combines TRBV6-2 or TRBV6-3 with TRBJ2-7; D possibly matches TRBD1 or TRBD2 (5 bases each). Per the germline V gene, CDR1 is MNHEY and CDR2 is SVGEGT. V lost 10 bases and J lost 3, with 22 bases in between. The CDR3 sequence is 15 residues long. The CDR3: CAIETRDLTYYEQYV. CDR3 nucleotide sequence: TGTGCCATCGAGACCCGGGACCTAACTTACTACGAGCAGTACGTC.

This clonotype was observed a few times. The gene calls are TRBV5-8 and TRBJ1-4, with 8 bases identical to TRBD1. The germline V gene has CDR1 SGHTS and CDR2 YDEGEE. The CDR3 length is 15 residues. V shed 0 bases, J shed 7 bases, and the junction held 5 bases outside the gene matches. DNA of the CDR3: TGTGCCAGCAGCTTGGCCGGACAGGGTGGTGAAAAACTGTTTTTT. Translating gives CASSLAGQGGEKLFF.

This chain joins TRBV5-4 and TRBJ2-7; no clear D. V was clipped by 0 bases and J by 5 bases, with 3 bases between them. Germline V gene lookup returns CDR1 SGHNT and CDR2 YYREEE (reference sequence). The CDR3 spans 11 residues. The CDR3 loop is CASSLEHEQYF. In DNA form, the CDR3 reads TGTGCCAGCAGCTTGGAACACGAGCAGTACTTC.

The rearrangement uses TRBV2 and TRBJ1-1; D is ambiguous. Germline assignment: CDR1 SNHLY and CDR2 FYNNEI. The CDR3 has 14 amino acids. V was shortened by 6 bases and J by 5 bases, with 16 bases between the two germline ends. CDR3 loop: CASRSFPAHTEAFF. CDR3 sequence (DNA): TGTGCCAGCAGAAGTTTCCCGGCGCATACTGAAGCTTTCTTT. The entire variable domain, with the rest obtained from reference TRBV2 and TRBJ1-1, is as follows: EPEVTQTPSHQVTQMGQEVILRCVPISNHLYFYWYRQILGQKVEFLVSFYNNEISEKSEIFDDQFSVERPDGSNFTLKIRSTKLEDSAMYFCASRSFPAHTEAFFGQGTRLTVV.

This clonotype was counted many times. This chain joins TRBV7-2 and TRBJ2-3; D is ambiguous. The CDR3 covers 14 residues. The ends were cut back, 5 bases at V and 0 bases at J, with 9 bases in the middle. Germline CDR1 and CDR2: SGHTA and FQGNSA. The CDR3 is CASSARQSTDTQYF. In DNA form, the CDR3 reads TGTGCCAGCAGCGCCCGGCAGAGCACAGATACGCAGTATTTT.

The chain joins TRBV14 to TRBJ1-6; D unclear. The CDR3 loop spans 15 amino acids. Germline V lookup: CDR1 SGHDN, CDR2 FVKESK. Trimming shortened V by 0 bases and J by 5 bases, and 8 bases separated the two germline ends. The CDR3 here is CASSQESGNNSPLHF. The DNA for the CDR3 is TGTGCCAGCAGCCAAGAAAGCGGGAATAATTCACCCCTCCACTTT.

This clonotype appeared a few times. The rearrangement uses TRBV5-1 and TRBJ2-2; D is undetermined. The CDR3 has 15 amino acids. CDR1 is SGHRS, CDR2 YFSETQ, per germline. Between the trimmed V and J ends, which lost 4 bases and 3 bases, there was a span of 13 bases. In DNA, the CDR3 is TGCGCCAGCAGCAGAACAGACATCTACACCGGGGAGCTGTTTTTT. It specifies CASSRTDIYTGELFF.

This clonotype was picked up a small number of times. This chain uses TRBV6-2 or TRBV6-3 with TRBJ1-1; no clear D gene. Germline-derived CDR1 and CDR2 are MNHEY and SVGEGT. The ends were cut back, 6 bases at V and 5 bases at J, with 16 bases in the middle. The CDR3 totals 14 residues. DNA of the CDR3: TGTGCCAGCAGGACCAGGATTTTCGGGACTGAAGCTTTCTTT. Protein product: CASRTRIFGTEAFF.

This clonotype turned up a few times. The DNA for the CDR3 is TGTGCCAGCAGCCAAGCCGGCTTGAGTCCCTTGTTGGAGCAGTACGTC. It specifies CASSQAGLSPLLEQYV. V gene TRBV3-2 combines with J gene TRBJ2-7; the table calls TRBD2, which could not be checked here. TRBV3-2 is a pseudogene locus. The CDR3 covers 16 residues.

The CDR3, as DNA: TGCAGTGCTAGAGCCTCAGGGGGCGCCTACAATGAGCAGTTCTTC. The encoded protein is CSARASGGAYNEQFF. V is TRBV20-1 and J is TRBJ2-1; 8 bases are a match to TRBD1. This CDR3 contains 15 residues. Germline V gene lookup returns CDR1 DFQATT and CDR2 SNEGSKA (reference sequence). The V and J ends lost 1 base and 2 bases, in that order; junction bases with no gene match: 4.

A few counts support this clonotype. This sequence joins TRBV20-1 and TRBJ1-5; D is unresolved. Trimming left V 3 bases short and J 6 bases short, with 12 bases between. This CDR3 comprises 13 residues. The germline V gene encodes CDR1 DFQATT and CDR2 SNEGSKA (reference sequence). CDR3 DNA: TGCAGTGCTAGCTGGCAGGTTAGTCAGCCCCAGCATTTT. This translates into CSASWQVSQPQHF.

This clonotype was counted a few times. The V and J genes are TRBV2 and TRBJ2-3; the match to TRBD2 covers 8 bases. Per germline, CDR1 SNHLY and CDR2 FYNNEI. This CDR3 has 16 residues. The trim removed 1 base at V and 0 bases at J, leaving 3 bases unmatched. The CDR3 nucleotides are TGTGCCAGCAGTGAAGGGCGGGGGGCCAGCACAGATACGCAGTATTTT. It specifies CASSEGRGASTDTQYF. Looking up the rest from reference TRBV2 and TRBJ2-3 gives the full variable domain: EPEVTQTPSHQVTQMGQEVILRCVPISNHLYFYWYRQILGQKVEFLVSFYNNEISEKSEIFDDQFSVERPDGSNFTLKIRSTKLEDSAMYFCASSEGRGASTDTQYFGPGTRLTVL.

The genes are TRBV7-9 and TRBJ2-7, with D hard to call. The germline V gene encodes CDR1 SEHNR and CDR2 FQNEAQ (reference sequence). V was trimmed by 5 bases and J by 4 bases, leaving 9 bases between them. The CDR3 spans 12 residues. This CDR3 is CASSHGDYEQYF. The CDR3 region has the DNA TGTGCCAGCAGCCACGGAGATTACGAGCAGTACTTC.

V gene TRBV7-6 combines with J gene TRBJ2-1; a weak D match, TRBD2 (6 bases). From germline, CDR1 is SGHVS and CDR2 FNYEAQ. The CDR3 consists of 14 residues. The V and J ends lost 3 bases and 5 bases respectively, with 11 bases between them. The chain's CDR3 is CASSLGPGDNEQFF. CDR3 nucleotides: TGTGCCAGCAGCTTGGGCCCGGGAGACAATGAGCAGTTCTTC.

This rearrangement joins TRBV7-2 to TRBJ2-6; either TRBD1 or TRBD2 may fit D (5 bases each). The CDR3 is 16 residues long. V was shortened by 0 bases and J by 0 bases, with 6 bases between the two germline ends. Germline V gene data show CDR1 as SGHTA and CDR2 as FQGNSA. DNA of the CDR3: TGTGCCAGCAGCTTAGCGAGGGGCTCTGGGGCCAACGTCCTGACTTTC. Protein sequence: CASSLARGSGANVLTF.

A few counts support this clonotype. The rearrangement uses TRBV15 and TRBJ2-1; no firm D call. V shed 0 bases and J shed 6 bases, with 0 bases lying between them. CDR1 and CDR2 from the germline V gene are LNHNV and YYDKDF (reference sequence). The CDR3 totals 11 residues. CDR3 protein: CATSRDNEQFF. The CDR3 DNA sequence: TGTGCCACCAGCAGAGACAATGAGCAGTTCTTC.

J is TRBJ2-7 and V is TRBV18; the match to TRBD1 covers 7 bases. Looked up from germline, CDR1 is KGHSH and CDR2 is LQKENI. J lost 3 bases, V lost 5 bases, and 7 bases had no gene match. The CDR3 is 14 residues long. CDR3 amino acids: CASSSDRAVYEQYF. Written as DNA, the CDR3 is TGTGCCAGCTCATCCGACAGGGCAGTCTACGAGCAGTACTTC.

This clonotype was counted between two and nine times. The CDR3 sequence is CATARAGGADTQYF. The CDR3, as DNA: TGTGCCACCGCACGAGCGGGGGGAGCAGATACGCAGTATTTT. The chain couples TRBV24-1 to TRBJ2-3, with 9 positions matching TRBD2. Germline lookup yields CDR1 KGHDR and CDR2 SFDVKD. Trimming took 9 bases from V and 4 from J; bases not matched to a gene: 7. CDR3 size: 14 residues.